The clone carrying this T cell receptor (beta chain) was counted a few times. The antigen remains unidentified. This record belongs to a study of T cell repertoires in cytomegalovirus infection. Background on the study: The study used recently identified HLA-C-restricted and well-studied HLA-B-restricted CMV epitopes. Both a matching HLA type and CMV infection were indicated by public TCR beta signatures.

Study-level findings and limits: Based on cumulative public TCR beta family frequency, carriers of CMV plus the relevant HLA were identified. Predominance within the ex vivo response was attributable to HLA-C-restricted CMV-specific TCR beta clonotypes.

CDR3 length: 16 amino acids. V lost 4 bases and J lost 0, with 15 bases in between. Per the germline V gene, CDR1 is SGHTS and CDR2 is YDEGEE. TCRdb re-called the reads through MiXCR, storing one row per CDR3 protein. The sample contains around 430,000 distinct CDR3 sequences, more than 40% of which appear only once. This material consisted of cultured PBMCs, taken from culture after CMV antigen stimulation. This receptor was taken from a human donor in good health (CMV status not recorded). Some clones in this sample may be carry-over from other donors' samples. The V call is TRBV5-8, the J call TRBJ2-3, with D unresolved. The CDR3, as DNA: TGTGCCAGCAGCACTGGTAAAGTTTCTAGCACAGATACGCAGTATTTT. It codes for CASSTGKVSSTDTQYF.